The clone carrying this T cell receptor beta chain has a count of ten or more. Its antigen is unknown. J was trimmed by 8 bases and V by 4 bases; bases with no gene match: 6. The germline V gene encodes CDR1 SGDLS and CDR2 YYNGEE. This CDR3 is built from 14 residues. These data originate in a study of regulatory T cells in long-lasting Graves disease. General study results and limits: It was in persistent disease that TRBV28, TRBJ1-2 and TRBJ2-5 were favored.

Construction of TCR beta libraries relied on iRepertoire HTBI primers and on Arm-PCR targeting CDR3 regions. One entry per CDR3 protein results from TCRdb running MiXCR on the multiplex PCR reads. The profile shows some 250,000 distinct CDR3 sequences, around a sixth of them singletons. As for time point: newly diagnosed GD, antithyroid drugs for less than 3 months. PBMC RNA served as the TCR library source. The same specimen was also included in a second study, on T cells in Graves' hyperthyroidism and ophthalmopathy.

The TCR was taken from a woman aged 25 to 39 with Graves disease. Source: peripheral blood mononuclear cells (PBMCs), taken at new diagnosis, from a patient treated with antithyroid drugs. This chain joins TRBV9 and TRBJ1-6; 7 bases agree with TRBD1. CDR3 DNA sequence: TGTGCCAGCAGCCCCGGGACAGTTCATTCACCCCTCCACTTT. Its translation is CASSPGTVHSPLHF. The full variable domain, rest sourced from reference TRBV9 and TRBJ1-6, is DSGVTQTPKHLITATGQRVTLRCSPRSGDLSVYWYQQSLDQGLQFLIQYYNGEERAKGNILERFSAQQFPDLHSELNLSSLELGDSALYFCASSPGTVHSPLHFGNGTRLTVT.